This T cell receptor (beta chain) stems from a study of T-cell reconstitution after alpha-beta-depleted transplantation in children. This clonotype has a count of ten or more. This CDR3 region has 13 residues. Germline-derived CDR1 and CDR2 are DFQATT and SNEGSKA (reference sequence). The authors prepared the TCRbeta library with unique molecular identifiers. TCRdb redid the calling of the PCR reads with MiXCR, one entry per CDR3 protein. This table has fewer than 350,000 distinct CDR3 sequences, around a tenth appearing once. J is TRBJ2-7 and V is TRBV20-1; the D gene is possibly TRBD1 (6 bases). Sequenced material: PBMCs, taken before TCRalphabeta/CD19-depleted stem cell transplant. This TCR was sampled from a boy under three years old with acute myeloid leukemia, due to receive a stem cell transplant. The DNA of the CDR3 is TGCAGCGTATACCGGGACACCTCCTACGAGCAGTACTTC. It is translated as CSVYRDTSYEQYF.